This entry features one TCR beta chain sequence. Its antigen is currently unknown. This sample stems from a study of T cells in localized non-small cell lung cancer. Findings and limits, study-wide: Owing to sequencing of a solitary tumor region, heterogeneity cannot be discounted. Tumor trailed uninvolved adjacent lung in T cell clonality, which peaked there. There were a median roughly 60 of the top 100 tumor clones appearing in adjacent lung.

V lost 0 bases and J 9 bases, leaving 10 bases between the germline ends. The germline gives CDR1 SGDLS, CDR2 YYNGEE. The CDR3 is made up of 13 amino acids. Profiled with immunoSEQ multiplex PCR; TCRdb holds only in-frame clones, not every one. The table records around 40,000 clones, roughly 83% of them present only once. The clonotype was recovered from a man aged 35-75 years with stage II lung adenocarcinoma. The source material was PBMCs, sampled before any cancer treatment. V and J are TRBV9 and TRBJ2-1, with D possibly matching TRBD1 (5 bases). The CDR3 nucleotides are TGTGCCAGCAGCGTAGGGCTTAGGGGTGAGCAGTTCTTC. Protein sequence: CASSVGLRGEQFF.